This T cell receptor (beta chain) stems from a study of blood T cell repertoires in COVID-19 (dated by TCRdb to the early 2020s). General notes on the study: Samples covering the acute and convalescent phases of COVID-19 were provided by collaborators in the United States, Italy and Spain. The material from the prospective study consisted of cDNA or gDNA derived from T cells, B-cell-depleted T cells, or PBMCs. The dataset comprised deeply sampled blood TCRbeta repertoires from subjects exposed to, actively infected with, or recovered from COVID-19. The repertoires were released in a freely available public database meant as a resource for research on the immune response to SARS-CoV-2. Samples came from the ongoing ImmuneRACE study (first 160 participants) plus 1,254 subjects from 6 global collaborators. Sample metadata almost always included a de-identified subject ID, COVID-19 status, age in years and sex. Where available, HLA class I and class II types were obtained from metadata supplied by the sample provider rather than from assay-based typing. Study-wide findings and limitations: The amount of clinical and demographic metadata varied by source and participant and was provided uncurated.

Participants in the prospective study were enrolled through a virtual design, were aged 18 to 89 years, and lived in some 24 United States geographic areas. To assign participants to cohorts, the prospective study relied on clinical history that participants themselves reported in a screening survey and a study questionnaire. A participant counted as exposed if, within 2 weeks of entering the study, that participant had been in contact with someone who had a PCR-confirmed or clinician-diagnosed COVID-19 case. In the prospective study, mobile phlebotomists collected whole blood, serum and a nasopharyngeal or oropharyngeal swab from each participant. Participants in the prospective study had the option to provide additional blood draws and questionnaires over a roughly two-month period. Before DNA extraction, blood samples from the prospective study were shipped at room temperature or frozen. TCRbeta CDR3 regions were amplified from genomic DNA by means of the immunoSEQ Assay, a bias-controlled multiplex PCR. The paper's data handling went like this. The number of nucleated cells in each sample was estimated from the amplification of reference gene primers within the assay. Sequence reads were collapsed and filtered to measure the absolute abundance of every unique TCRbeta CDR3 rearrangement. For each sample, productive Simpson clonality was calculated as the square root of Simpson's diversity index across productive rearrangements. TCRdb obtained this table from immuneACCESS and retained in-frame rearrangements with V and J assigned. These tables miss some clones; where compared with another copy, unresolved V genes account for less than half of the shortfall, and the remainder is unexplained. V and J calls and clone size follow that table, whereas D and trimming were derived from the DNA. The table for this sample lists approximately 380,000 clones; just over 90% of them were counted only once. Roughly 0.9% of the sample belongs to the ten largest clones.

A distance of 13 bases separates the germline ends of V and J, which lose 7 bases and 1 base respectively. Its CDR3 holds 14 amino acids, cysteine through phenylalanine. Of the read, only the CDR3 DNA is kept; its 42 bases are in frame from base 1. From the germline V gene, CDR1 is SGHRS and CDR2 is YFSETQ. This clone was seen many times. The target of this receptor is not known. Per-base qualities were not stored, and no clone one base away is much larger. This receptor was identified in a woman between 40 and 55 years old who had been exposed to COVID-19. Sequencing was done on a sample of PBMCs or T cells enriched from blood (not recorded which). The chain couples TRBV5-1 to TRBJ2-3, with the D segment identity uncertain. The bases are TGCGCCAGCGCGCGTTCGTCTGGCACAGATACGCAGTATTTT. Translated, this gives CASARSSGTDTQYF.